Below, 22 T cell receptor beta chains from the same sample are listed, as sequenced in a study of CD8+ T cells in alopecia areata. Documented treatment: oral pan-JAK inhibitor, 5-10 mg twice daily. cDNA reverse transcribed from extracted RNA served as the sequencing template. Sequenced by immunoSEQ multiplex PCR; TCRdb stores in-frame clones only, minus some. The sample has about 250,000 clones, around 64% seen once. Specimen: CD4+ T cells sorted from blood, collected at week 52, from a patient treated with tofacitinib. These receptors came from a human donor with alopecia areata.

The chain uses TRBV30 and TRBJ1-1; D is perhaps TRBD1 (6 bases). The CDR3 is 16 amino acids. The germline CDR1 and CDR2 sequences are GTSNPN and SVGIG (reference sequence). V was pared by 1 base and J by 0 bases, with 15 bases between. DNA of the CDR3: TGTGCCTGGAGTGGGGGGGGCAGCCCCATGAACACTGAAGCTTTCTTT. Translated: CAWSGGGSPMNTEAFF.

This clone was counted only a few times. The chain couples TRBV5-1 to TRBJ2-3; D unresolved. This CDR3 region has 15 residues. Germline CDR1 reads SGHRS; CDR2 reads YFSETQ. V was trimmed by 4 bases and J by 0 bases, leaving 12 bases between them. The DNA of the CDR3 is TGCGCCAGCAGCACCGCGCCACAGAGCACAGATACGCAGTATTTT. This gives the protein CASSTAPQSTDTQYF.

In this sample, this clone turned up a few times. V usage is TRBV2 and J usage is TRBJ2-7; perhaps TRBD2 as D (6 bases). This CDR3 is 14 amino acids long. V was clipped by 4 bases and J by 4 bases, with 14 bases between them. CDR1 and CDR2 from the germline V gene are SNHLY and FYNNEI. The CDR3 loop is CASSARRAGYEQYF. CDR3 sequence (DNA): TGTGCCAGCAGTGCGCGGAGGGCTGGGTACGAGCAGTACTTC.

J is TRBJ2-7 and V is TRBV13, with 8 bases identical to TRBD1. Losses at the gene ends were 3 bases for V and 5 bases for J; bases not matched to a gene: 9. Germline CDR1 and CDR2: PRHDT and FYEKMQ (reference sequence). The CDR3 has 15 amino acids. CDR3 residues: CASSFKTGGVDEQYF. The CDR3 coding sequence is TGTGCCAGCAGCTTTAAAACAGGGGGAGTAGACGAGCAGTACTTC.

This chain uses TRBV14 with TRBJ2-1, with D unclear. The CDR3 consists of 17 residues. Germline values: CDR1 SGHDN, CDR2 FVKESK. Deletions cut 4 bases from V and 4 bases from J, with 20 bases between. The CDR3 sequence is CASSPKNRVGFYNEQFF. As DNA, the CDR3 is TGTGCCAGCAGCCCTAAAAACCGAGTCGGATTTTACAATGAGCAGTTCTTC.

The V call is TRBV6-6, the J call TRBJ1-5, with D perhaps matching TRBD1 (6 bases). Trimming removed 7 bases from V and 6 bases from J, with 10 bases in between. This CDR3 spans 12 amino acids. Per the germline V gene, CDR1 is MNHNY and CDR2 is SVGAGI (reference sequence). CDR3: CASKSGAQPQHF. Written as DNA, the CDR3 is TGTGCCAGCAAATCGGGGGCTCAGCCCCAGCATTTT.

Only one count was recorded for this clone. V is TRBV25-1 and J is TRBJ2-5; 9 nucleotides line up with TRBD1. Germline V gene lookup returns CDR1 MGHDK and CDR2 SYGVNS. The CDR3 totals 15 residues. Trimming cost V 5 bases and J 4 bases; bases outside gene matches: 8. As DNA, the CDR3 is TGTGCCAGCAGTCTCCCGACAGGGGGGGGAGAGACCCAGTACTTC. It codes for CASSLPTGGGETQYF.

This clone was picked up a small number of times. The CDR3 sequence: CSAGTTSYNEQFF. CDR3 coding DNA: TGCAGCGCAGGGACCACCTCCTACAATGAGCAGTTCTTC. The chain links TRBV29-1 to TRBJ2-1; D possibly uses TRBD1 or TRBD2 (5 bases each). CDR3 size: 13 residues. Germline CDR1 reads SQVTM; CDR2 reads ANQGSEA. V lost 7 bases to trimming and J lost 0 bases, with 10 bases between them.

The V gene is TRBV30, the J gene TRBJ2-5; D not resolved. CDR1 and CDR2 from the germline V gene are GTSNPN and SVGIG (reference sequence). This CDR3 has 13 residues. The V end lost 0 bases, the J end lost 7 bases, and 12 bases lay between the germline ends. The CDR3 sequence: CAWSVSGTGTQYF. The DNA for the CDR3 is TGTGCCTGGAGTGTATCTGGAACGGGGACCCAGTACTTC.

The J gene is TRBJ2-1, the V gene TRBV18; 9 nucleotides match TRBD1. Germline V gene sequence: CDR1 KGHSH, CDR2 LQKENI. The ends lost 3 bases at V and 1 base at J; junction bases unmatched: 1. The CDR3 is made up of 15 amino acids. The CDR3 coding sequence is TGTGCCAGCTCACCCGGACAGGGGTCCTACAATGAGCAGTTCTTC. Amino acid sequence: CASSPGQGSYNEQFF.

The chain is built from TRBV4-2 and TRBJ1-1, with TRBD1 as a possible D gene (6 bases). The CDR3 totals 14 residues. V was trimmed by 2 bases and J by 5 bases, leaving 12 bases between them. The germline CDR1 and CDR2 sequences are LGHNA and YNFKEQ. The CDR3 spells CASSQTGFTTEAFF. Written as DNA, the CDR3 is TGTGCCAGCAGCCAAACAGGGTTTACTACTGAAGCTTTCTTT.

The rearrangement uses TRBV5-1 and TRBJ2-3; unclear D gene. Per the germline V gene, CDR1 is SGHRS and CDR2 is YFSETQ. The CDR3 totals 15 residues. V was trimmed by 0 bases and J by 1 base, leaving 9 bases between them. As DNA, the CDR3 is TGCGCCAGCAGCTTGGTAATTTTCGGCACAGATACGCAGTATTTT. Encoded protein: CASSLVIFGTDTQYF.

The chain couples TRBV6-5 to TRBJ1-6, with D perhaps TRBD1 (5 bases). The CDR3 is 13 residues long. The V gene's germline CDR1 is MNHEY and CDR2 SVGAGI. The V gene lost 6 bases and the J gene lost 7 bases, with 10 bases spanning the gap. CDR3 amino acids: CASRIGANSPLHF. The CDR3 DNA is TGTGCCAGCAGGATAGGGGCGAATTCACCCCTCCACTTT.

The chain uses TRBV29-1 and TRBJ2-3; TRBD1 or TRBD2 may be the D gene (5 bases each). CDR1 is SQVTM, CDR2 ANQGSEA, per germline. Between the trimmed V and J ends, which lost 8 bases and 0 bases, there was a span of 12 bases. This CDR3 is built from 13 residues. The CDR3 loop reads CSHQGASTDTQYF. Written as DNA, the CDR3 is TGCAGCCACCAGGGAGCTAGCACAGATACGCAGTATTTT.

The chain employs TRBV25-1 and TRBJ2-7, with 10 positions matching TRBD1. J lost 4 bases, V lost 8 bases, and 2 bases had no gene match. CDR1 is MGHDK and CDR2 is SYGVNS in the germline V gene. The CDR3 loop spans 12 amino acids. CDR3 amino acids: CASRDRGYEQYF. CDR3 in DNA: TGTGCCAGCCGGGACAGGGGTTACGAGCAGTACTTC.

In its sample, this clone was seen a few times. The chain links TRBV30 to TRBJ1-5; D call uncertain. From germline, CDR1 is GTSNPN and CDR2 SVGIG (reference sequence). This CDR3 has 13 residues. V lost 2 bases and J 4 bases, leaving 9 bases between the germline ends. The CDR3 bases are TGTGCCTGGAGTTATACGGGGAATCAGCCCCAGCATTTT. Its protein product is CAWSYTGNQPQHF.

The gene calls are TRBV4-1 and TRBJ2-5; D might be TRBD2 (5 bases). The V gene lost 4 bases and the J gene lost 5 bases, with 11 bases spanning the gap. There are 13 residues in the CDR3. Germline V lookup: CDR1 MGHRA, CDR2 YSYEKL. CDR3 protein: CASSRNERETQYF. The CDR3, as DNA: TGCGCCAGCAGCCGCAACGAGCGGGAGACCCAGTACTTC.

The CDR3 here is CASSHGQGREDGYTF. Here the CDR3 DNA reads TGTGCCAGCAGCCACGGACAGGGGAGGGAGGATGGCTACACCTTC. The chain employs TRBV7-9 and TRBJ1-2; 9 bases are shared with TRBD1. Looked up from germline, CDR1 is SEHNR and CDR2 is FQNEAQ (reference sequence). This CDR3 contains 15 residues. Losses at the gene ends were 5 bases for V and 6 bases for J; bases not matched to a gene: 10.

This clone was observed a handful of times. The J gene is TRBJ2-1, the V gene TRBV10-3; D is tentatively TRBD1 or TRBD2 (5 bases each). Germline loops: CDR1 ENHRY, CDR2 SYGVKD. This CDR3 region has 15 residues. The V and J ends lost 8 bases and 6 bases respectively, with 20 bases between them. The CDR3 loop is CAIGETVQGLNEQFF. The CDR3 region has the DNA TGTGCCATCGGGGAGACAGTTCAAGGGCTCAATGAGCAGTTCTTC.

The rearrangement uses TRBV7-2 and TRBJ2-7; maybe TRBD1 (5 bases). Per the germline V gene, CDR1 is SGHTA and CDR2 is FQGNSA. The CDR3 length is 14 residues. Trimming left V 1 base short and J 7 bases short, with 14 bases between. This chain's CDR3 is CASSLEGWGSEQYF. DNA of the CDR3: TGTGCCAGCAGCTTAGAGGGGTGGGGAAGTGAGCAGTACTTC.

The chain has TRBV29-1 and TRBJ2-3; possibly TRBD1 for D (5 bases). Germline CDR1 SQVTM, CDR2 ANQGSEA. V was cut by 3 bases and J by 1 base, with 8 bases left in between. The CDR3 is 13 amino acids. The CDR3: CSVDGRGTDTQYF. For the CDR3, the DNA is TGCAGCGTTGACGGCAGGGGCACAGATACGCAGTATTTT.

V and J are TRBV6-1 and TRBJ1-2, with 7 bases aligning to TRBD1. Germline lookup yields CDR1 MNHNS and CDR2 SASEGT. This CDR3 contains 13 residues. With V trimmed by 2 bases and J by 7 bases, 4 bases remained unmatched. The DNA for the CDR3 is TGTGCCAGCAGTGAAAGACAGGGTGGTGGCTACACCTTC. Translating it yields CASSERQGGGYTF.